The next 22 T cell receptor beta chains were all read from a single sample in a study of cytomegalovirus exposure and HLA in healthy donors. Some clones are missing from TCRdb's copy, which holds only in-frame ones; the method was immunoSEQ multiplex PCR. This table holds a few hundred thousand clones, 86% found once. What was sequenced was PBMCs. The receptors here all came from a woman younger than 30 in good health and CMV-seronegative.

This clone was recorded once. The rearrangement links TRBV10-3 to TRBJ1-3; D is ambiguous. Between the trimmed V and J ends, which lost 6 bases and 3 bases, there was a span of 6 bases. This CDR3 spans 12 amino acids. CDR1 ENHRY and CDR2 SYGVKD come from the germline V gene. Here the CDR3 DNA reads TGTGCCATCAGCGGGGATGGAAACACCATATATTTT. This translates into CAISGDGNTIYF.

For this clone: One end of the junction is discordant with germline, which a read error may explain. This chain links TRBV28 with TRBJ2-7, with 7 bases matching TRBD1. The germline gives CDR1 MDHEN, CDR2 SYDVKM. CDR3 size: 12 residues. Here the CDR3 reads CASSFGTAVLDF. CDR3 in DNA: TGTGCCAGCAGTTTTGGGACAGCTGTCCTGGATTTC.

The chain carries TRBV4-1 and TRBJ2-7, with TRBD1 identical over 8 bases. The V segment lost 2 bases and the J segment 3 bases; nucleotides outside the gene matches: 6. The germline V gene encodes CDR1 MGHRA and CDR2 YSYEKL. The CDR3 length is 15 residues. In DNA form, the CDR3 reads TGCGCCAGCAGCCAAAAAGAAACAGGGGGCTACGAGCAGTACTTC. This codes for CASSQKETGGYEQYF.

The J gene is TRBJ2-2, the V gene TRBV6-1, with 7 nucleotides matching TRBD2. The CDR3 is 17 residues long. Germline assignment: CDR1 MNHNS and CDR2 SASEGT. Unmatched junction bases numbered 7, after V lost 2 bases and J lost 1 base. The CDR3 protein is CASSERDYRWNTGELFF. CDR3 coding DNA: TGTGCCAGCAGTGAACGGGACTATCGTTGGAACACCGGGGAGCTGTTTTTT.

The V and J genes are TRBV2 and TRBJ1-2; D might be TRBD1 (6 bases). CDR1 is SNHLY, CDR2 FYNNEI, per germline. This CDR3 has 16 residues. Trimming cost V 1 base and J 4 bases, with 16 bases left between them. The CDR3 DNA sequence: TGTGCCAGCAGTGAAGGATCCCCGACAGGCGCCTATGGCTACACCTTC. This translates into CASSEGSPTGAYGYTF.

The chain is built from TRBV9 and TRBJ2-1, with D possibly matching TRBD1 (7 bases). Per the germline V gene, CDR1 is SGDLS and CDR2 is YYNGEE. There are 14 residues in the CDR3. Trimming took 4 bases from V and 5 from J, leaving 13 bases between them. The CDR3 sequence: CASSPQGTDNEQFF. The CDR3 DNA follows: TGTGCCAGCAGCCCACAGGGGACTGACAATGAGCAGTTCTTC.

This clone was counted a single time. V is TRBV27 and J is TRBJ2-7; TRBD1 matches 11 bases. This CDR3 has 16 residues. Looked up from germline, CDR1 is MNHEY and CDR2 is SMNVEV (reference sequence). V lost 5 bases, J lost 5 bases, and 11 bases stayed unmatched. CDR3 bases: TGTGCCAGCAGTACCACTCTCGGACAGGGGGCCCACGAGCAGTACTTC. Translating it yields CASSTTLGQGAHEQYF.

In its sample, this clone was seen once. This sequence joins TRBV5-8 and TRBJ2-7; the D gene is possibly TRBD2 (6 bases). This CDR3 has 15 residues. CDR1 SGHTS and CDR2 YDEGEE come from the germline V gene. Trimming shortened V by 2 bases and J by 4 bases, and 16 bases separated the two germline ends. CDR3 DNA sequence: TGTGCCAGCAGCTTCGGGACCAGGAGGGGTTACGAGCAGTACTTC. Amino acids: CASSFGTRRGYEQYF.

This clone was counted once. The V gene is TRBV9, the J gene TRBJ2-5, with TRBD2 as a possible D gene (5 bases). The V gene lost 0 bases and the J gene lost 5 bases, with 11 bases spanning the gap. The CDR3 has 14 residues. Looked up from germline, CDR1 is SGDLS and CDR2 is YYNGEE. CDR3 bases: TGTGCCAGCAGCGTAGGAGGGCTGGGGGAGACCCAGTACTTC. Translation gives CASSVGGLGETQYF.

This clone has just one count. This chain connects TRBV28 to TRBJ2-1, with 9 bases that match TRBD2. The J segment lost 7 bases and the V segment lost 5 bases, leaving 15 bases of the junction unmatched. Germline CDR1 MDHEN, CDR2 SYDVKM. This CDR3 spans 17 amino acids. DNA of the CDR3: TGTGCCAGCAGTCCAATCACCAGCGGGGGGACTACAAATGAGCAGTTCTTC. Amino acids: CASSPITSGGTTNEQFF.

V gene TRBV4-1 combines with J gene TRBJ2-7; D call uncertain. Germline V gene sequence: CDR1 MGHRA, CDR2 YSYEKL. V shed 1 base and J shed 3 bases, with 10 bases lying between them. The length of the CDR3 is 14 residues. The CDR3 region has the DNA TGCGCCAGCAGCCAAGTCGGTTCCAACTACGAGCAGTACTTC. Its translation: CASSQVGSNYEQYF.

This clone was recorded a few times. The chain has TRBV7-9 and TRBJ1-2; weak D call: TRBD1 (5 bases). V gave up 5 bases and J gave up 2 bases, with 9 bases separating them. The CDR3 spans 13 residues. The germline CDR1 and CDR2 sequences are SEHNR and FQNEAQ (reference sequence). The CDR3 sequence is CASSPTGNYGYTF. CDR3 DNA sequence: TGTGCCAGCAGCCCTACAGGAAACTATGGCTACACCTTC.

This rearrangement joins TRBV30 to TRBJ2-2, with 7 nucleotides matching TRBD2. Germline V lookup: CDR1 GTSNPN, CDR2 SVGIG (reference sequence). The CDR3 is 18 residues long. With 0 bases clipped from V and 2 bases from J, the junction kept 12 bases outside the gene matches. As DNA, the CDR3 is TGTGCCTGGAGTGTACGGGGTAGCGGGCCTGCTAACACCGGGGAGCTGTTTTTT. Amino acid sequence: CAWSVRGSGPANTGELFF.

This clone was seen a handful of times. Here the CDR3 DNA reads TGTGCCAGCAGTGAGTTAGCGGGGGCCTCGGGCACCGGGGAGCTGTTTTTT. This codes for CASSELAGASGTGELFF. The V and J genes are TRBV6-4 and TRBJ2-2; 9 bases are shared with TRBD2. The CDR3 is 17 amino acids. Trimming removed 3 bases from V and 4 bases from J; junction bases left unmatched: 9. Germline-derived CDR1 and CDR2 are MRHNA and SNTAGT.

The chain combines TRBV29-1 with TRBJ2-2; tentatively, D is TRBD2 (6 bases). Germline V gene data show CDR1 as SQVTM and CDR2 as ANQGSEA. This CDR3 has 15 amino acids. Trimming left V 7 bases short and J 0 bases short, with 15 bases between. CDR3 protein: CSAQSSAPNTGELFF. The CDR3 DNA sequence: TGCAGCGCACAATCTAGCGCCCCGAACACCGGGGAGCTGTTTTTT.

This chain joins TRBV7-6 and TRBJ2-3, with 12 bases identical to TRBD2. Trimming removed 3 bases from V and 4 bases from J; junction bases left unmatched: 5. The CDR3 spans 16 residues. CDR1 SGHVS and CDR2 FNYEAQ come from the germline V gene. The DNA of the CDR3 is TGTGCCAGCAGCTTCCGACTAGCGGGAGTATCAGATACGCAGTATTTT. Amino acid sequence: CASSFRLAGVSDTQYF. Using reference TRBV7-6 and TRBJ2-3 for the parts outside the CDR3, the full variable domain is GAGVSQSPRYKVTKRGQDVALRCDPISGHVSLYWYRQALGQGPEFLTYFNYEAQQDKSGLPNDRFSAERPEGSISTLTIQRTEQRDSAMYRCASSFRLAGVSDTQYFGPGTRLTVL.

The J gene is TRBJ2-3, the V gene TRBV23-1; 7 nucleotides agree with TRBD2. TRBV23-1 is marked as an open reading frame, function uncertain. The CDR3 has 16 residues. V was clipped by 6 bases and J by 1 base; unmatched bases: 10. The CDR3 nucleotides are TGCGCCAGCAGCCTGAACACACGGGAGGGCACAGATACGCAGTATTTT. It translates to CASSLNTREGTDTQYF.

As concerns this clone: The sample has other DNA sequences that encode this CDR3 too. This sequence joins TRBV28 and TRBJ2-7; TRBD2 might be the D (5 bases). CDR1 and CDR2 (germline): MDHEN, SYDVKM. Trimming took off 3 bases at V and 4 bases at J, with 7 bases between the two ends. CDR3 size: 12 residues. This chain's CDR3 is CASSLGAYEQYF. CDR3 sequence (DNA): TGTGCCAGCAGTTTGGGAGCGTACGAGCAGTACTTC. The complete variable domain, with remaining parts taken from reference TRBV28 and TRBJ2-7, reads DVKVTQSSRYLVKRTGEKVFLECVQDMDHENMFWYRQDPGLGLRLIYFSYDVKMKEKGDIPEGYSVSREKKERFSLILESASTNQTSMYLCASSLGAYEQYFGPGTRLTVT.

V gene TRBV4-2 combines with J gene TRBJ1-3; maybe TRBD1 (5 bases). Trimming took off 3 bases at V and 2 bases at J, with 14 bases between the two ends. Germline V gives CDR1 LGHNA, CDR2 YNFKEQ. This CDR3 comprises 16 residues. This chain's CDR3 is CASSHVGEDAGNTIYF. DNA for the CDR3: TGTGCCAGCAGCCACGTGGGGGAGGACGCTGGAAACACCATATATTTT.

The chain links TRBV28 to TRBJ2-5; TRBD1 matches at 11 bases. Germline CDR1 is MDHEN and CDR2 is SYDVKM. V was pared by 6 bases and J by 5 bases, with 8 bases of the junction left unmatched. The CDR3 contains 15 residues. This CDR3 is CASSFGQGAWETQYF. DNA for the CDR3: TGTGCCAGCAGCTTCGGACAGGGGGCGTGGGAGACCCAGTACTTC.

The chain combines TRBV5-6 with TRBJ2-2; the match to TRBD2 covers 8 bases. J lost 6 bases, V lost 4 bases, and 2 bases had no gene match. The V gene's germline CDR1 is SGHDT and CDR2 YYEEEE. This CDR3 contains 13 residues. DNA of the CDR3: TGTGCCAGCAGCCCGGGGGGGGCCGGGGAGCTGTTTTTT. It codes for CASSPGGAGELFF.

This chain links TRBV5-1 with TRBJ1-1, with 8 nucleotides matching TRBD1. V lost 4 bases, J lost 0 bases, and 5 bases stayed unmatched. The CDR3 has 15 amino acids. Germline V gives CDR1 SGHRS, CDR2 YFSETQ. The CDR3 loop is CASSRQGAVNTEAFF. For the CDR3, the DNA is TGCGCCAGCAGCCGCCAGGGGGCAGTGAACACTGAAGCTTTCTTT.